This TCR beta chain was identified in a study of shared clonotypes between healthy human individuals. Sequencing used immunoSEQ multiplex PCR; TCRdb keeps in-frame clones, though not all of them. The sample yields about 610,000 clones, around 97% seen once. Germline-derived CDR1 and CDR2 are DFQATT and SNEGSKA (reference sequence). The CDR3 consists of 11 residues. V was cut by 5 bases and J by 7 bases, with 10 bases left in between. The source of this sequence is a woman between 25 and 40 years old in good health. The rearrangement uses TRBV20-1 and TRBJ2-3; D remains unclear. The sequencing input was naive CD4+ T cells sorted from blood. Sample subset: CD45RA+ positively selected. The CDR3 loop reads CSADGLNTQYF. The CDR3 DNA reads as TGCAGTGCTGACGGTTTAAATACGCAGTATTTT.